These 13 T cell receptor beta chains were all obtained from the same sample, sequenced in a study of control samples from healthy donors and cancer patients. Only in-frame clones appear in the TCRdb table, and some are missing; sequencing was by immunoSEQ multiplex PCR. This sample yields fewer than 200,000 clones, of which 90% are seen a single time; approximately 1.4% belongs to the top ten. Sequencing was done on a sample of blood. These receptors originate from a woman in her forties or fifties in good health.

The chain uses TRBV27 and TRBJ2-3, with a weak D call TRBD2 (5 bases). This CDR3 is 13 amino acids long. V lost 11 bases, J lost 4 bases, and 16 bases lay in between. From germline, CDR1 is MNHEY and CDR2 SMNVEV (reference sequence). CDR3 loop: CASMGYGADTQYF. CDR3 bases: TGTGCCTCGATGGGGTACGGGGCAGATACGCAGTATTTT.

The chain is built from TRBV5-1 and TRBJ1-1, with 8 nucleotides matching TRBD1. The CDR3 is 17 amino acids. Looked up from germline, CDR1 is SGHRS and CDR2 is YFSETQ. V lost 4 bases, J lost 1 base, and 12 bases stayed unmatched. CDR3 sequence (DNA): TGCGCCAGCAGCCCCCTGCCCAGGGGGCTACGGAACACTGAAGCTTTCTTT. It specifies CASSPLPRGLRNTEAFF.

V usage is TRBV7-3 and J usage is TRBJ1-1, with unresolved D. Germline V gene sequence: CDR1 SGHTA, CDR2 FQGTGA. V was clipped by 4 bases and J by 11 bases, with 14 bases between them. There are 12 residues in the CDR3. The CDR3 DNA reads TGTGCCAGCAGCTCATCTTCCCGGGCTGCTTTCTTT. It translates to CASSSSSRAAFF. The full variable domain, rest sourced from reference TRBV7-3 and TRBJ1-1, is GAGVSQTPSNKVTEKGKYVELRCDPISGHTALYWYRQSLGQGPEFLIYFQGTGAADDSGLPNDRFFAVRPEGSVSTLKIQRTERGDSAVYLCASSSSSRAAFFGQGTRLTVV.

This sequence joins TRBV27 and TRBJ1-3; no clear D gene. This CDR3 is built from 12 residues. Looked up from germline, CDR1 is MNHEY and CDR2 is SMNVEV (reference sequence). With 8 bases removed from V and 2 bases from J, the gap between germline ends came to 7 bases. Here the CDR3 DNA reads TGTGCCAGCTACGGGGCTGGAAACACCATATATTTT. As protein: CASYGAGNTIYF.

The V call is TRBV9, the J call TRBJ1-2, with D tentatively TRBD1 (6 bases). The germline CDR1 and CDR2 sequences are SGDLS and YYNGEE. V lost 3 bases and J lost 5, with 17 bases in between. CDR3 size: 15 residues. DNA for the CDR3: TGTGCCAGCAGCGCGTGGGGGGCCATGGGGTATGGCTACACCTTC. Protein: CASSAWGAMGYGYTF.

Comment on this clone: The germline gene is not matched at one end of the junction; a read error may be the cause. The CDR3 protein is CAVGPTTKAFF. The CDR3 region has the DNA TGTGCCGTCGGGCCCACCACTAAAGCTTTCTTT. The gene calls are TRBV6-5 and TRBJ1-1; D unclear. Germline lookup yields CDR1 MNHEY and CDR2 SVGAGI. The CDR3 runs 11 residues.

The chain links TRBV4-2 to TRBJ2-3, with a weak D call TRBD2 (6 bases). CDR3 size: 14 residues. V gave up 4 bases and J gave up 5 bases, with 13 bases separating them. Germline V CDR1 and CDR2: LGHNA, YNFKEQ. The CDR3 nucleotides are TGTGCCAGCAGCCGCGGGGCGGGTAGAGATACGCAGTATTTT. Its protein is CASSRGAGRDTQYF.

The chain recombines TRBV6-5 with TRBJ2-7; a weak D match, TRBD1 (6 bases). CDR3 length: 12 amino acids. Germline CDR1 is MNHEY and CDR2 is SVGAGI. Trimming took off 8 bases at V and 7 bases at J, with 15 bases between the two ends. The CDR3 sequence is CASRQPTGEQYF. The DNA for the CDR3 is TGTGCCAGCCGACAACCAACAGGGGAGCAGTACTTC.

The chain recombines TRBV28 with TRBJ1-4; D is possibly TRBD1 (6 bases). CDR1 MDHEN and CDR2 SYDVKM come from the germline V gene. The ends were cut back, 4 bases at V and 8 bases at J, with 23 bases in the middle. The CDR3 consists of 17 residues. The CDR3 nucleotides read TGTGCCAGCAGTTCCCCAAGGGGGGTTGAAGAAAGGGAAAAACTGTTTTTT. Its protein product is CASSSPRGVEEREKLFF.

This clone was seen a single time. The CDR3 loop is CASSRGLSLADTQYF. The CDR3 nucleotides are TGTGCCAGCAGCCGCGGGCTGTCTTTGGCAGATACGCAGTATTTT. V and J are TRBV11-3 and TRBJ2-3; TRBD2 might be the D (5 bases). Trimming took off 5 bases at V and 4 bases at J, with 16 bases between the two ends. CDR1 and CDR2 from the germline V gene are SGHNT and YENEEA. This CDR3 is 15 amino acids long.

The chain carries TRBV7-2 and TRBJ2-7, with D perhaps matching TRBD1 or TRBD2 (5 bases each). Germline V lookup: CDR1 SGHTA, CDR2 FQGNSA. The CDR3 covers 14 residues. The V gene lost 8 bases and the J gene lost 2 bases, with 16 bases spanning the gap. This CDR3 reads CASQPRGLAYEQYF. CDR3 nucleotide sequence: TGTGCCAGCCAGCCACGGGGCCTGGCCTACGAGCAGTACTTC.

This clone was seen a handful of times. The chain carries TRBV15 and TRBJ1-3; possibly TRBD1 for D (5 bases). This CDR3 contains 15 residues. CDR1 is LNHNV and CDR2 is YYDKDF in the germline V gene (reference sequence). V lost 0 bases to trimming and J lost 5 bases, with 11 bases between them. The CDR3 bases are TGTGCCACCAGCAGAGAAGGGGCAGAACGAAACACCATATATTTT. This translates into CATSREGAERNTIYF.

The CDR3 loop reads CASSARGGFNYEQYF. The CDR3 nucleotides read TGTGCCAGCAGTGCCCGAGGAGGGTTTAACTACGAGCAGTACTTC. The chain joins TRBV6-2 or TRBV6-3 to TRBJ2-7; D perhaps matches TRBD2 (6 bases). From germline, CDR1 is MNHEY and CDR2 SVGEGT. Trimming cost V 5 bases and J 3 bases, with 17 bases left between them. The CDR3 spans 15 residues.